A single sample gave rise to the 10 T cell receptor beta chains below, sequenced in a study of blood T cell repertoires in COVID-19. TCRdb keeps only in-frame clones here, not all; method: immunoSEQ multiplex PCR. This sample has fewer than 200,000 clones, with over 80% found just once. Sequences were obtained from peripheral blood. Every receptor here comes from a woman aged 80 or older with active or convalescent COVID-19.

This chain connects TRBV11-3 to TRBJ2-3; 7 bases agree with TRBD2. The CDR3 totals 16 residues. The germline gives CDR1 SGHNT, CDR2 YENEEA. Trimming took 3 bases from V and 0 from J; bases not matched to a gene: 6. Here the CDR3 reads CASSFGGGTSTDTQYF. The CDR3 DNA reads TGTGCCAGCAGCTTTGGGGGGGGAACTAGCACAGATACGCAGTATTTT. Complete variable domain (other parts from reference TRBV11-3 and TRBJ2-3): EAGVVQSPRYKIIEKKQPVAFWCNPISGHNTLYWYLQNLGQGPELLIRYENEEAVDDSQLPKDRFSAERLKGVDSTLKIQPAELGDSAVYLCASSFGGGTSTDTQYFGPGTRLTVL.

The DNA for the CDR3 is TGTGCCAGCAGCCGGGGGGGAAGCACAGATACGCAGTATTTT. Protein sequence: CASSRGGSTDTQYF. The chain couples TRBV7-3 to TRBJ2-3, with TRBD2 matching 8 bases. Unmatched junction bases numbered 1, after V lost 5 bases and J lost 0 bases. Germline CDR1 reads SGHTA; CDR2 reads FQGTGA. The length of the CDR3 is 14 residues.

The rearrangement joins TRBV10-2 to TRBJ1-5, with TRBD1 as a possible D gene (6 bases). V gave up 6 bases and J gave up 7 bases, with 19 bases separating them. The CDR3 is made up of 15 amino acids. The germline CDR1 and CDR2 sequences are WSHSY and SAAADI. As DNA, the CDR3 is TGCGCCAGCAGCCCCGGGACAATGGGGGAGCAGCCCCAGCATTTT. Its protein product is CASSPGTMGEQPQHF.

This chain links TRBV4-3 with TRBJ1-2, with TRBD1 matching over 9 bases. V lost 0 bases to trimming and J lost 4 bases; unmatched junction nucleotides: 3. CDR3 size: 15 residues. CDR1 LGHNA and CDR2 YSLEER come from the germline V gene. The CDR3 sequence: CASSQDGDRAYGYTF. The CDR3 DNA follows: TGCGCCAGCAGCCAAGATGGGGACAGGGCCTATGGCTACACCTTC.

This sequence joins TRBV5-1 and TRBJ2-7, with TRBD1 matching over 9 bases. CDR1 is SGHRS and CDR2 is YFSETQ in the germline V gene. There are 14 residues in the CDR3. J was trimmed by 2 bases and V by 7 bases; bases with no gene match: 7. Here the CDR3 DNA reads TGCGCCAGCCGTTTCAGGACAGGGGCCTACGAGCAGTACTTC. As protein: CASRFRTGAYEQYF.

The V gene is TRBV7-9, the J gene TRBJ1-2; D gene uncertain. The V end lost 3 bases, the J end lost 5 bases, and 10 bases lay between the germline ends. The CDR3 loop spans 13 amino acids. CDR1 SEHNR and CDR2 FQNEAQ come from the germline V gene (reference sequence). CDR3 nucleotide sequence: TGTGCCAGCAGCTTTCCCGGTGTGTATGGCTACACCTTC. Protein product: CASSFPGVYGYTF.

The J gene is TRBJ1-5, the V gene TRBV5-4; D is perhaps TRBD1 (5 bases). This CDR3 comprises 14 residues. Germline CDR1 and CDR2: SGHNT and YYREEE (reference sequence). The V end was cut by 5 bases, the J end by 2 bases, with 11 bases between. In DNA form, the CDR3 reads TGTGCCAGCAGTATGGAAGGGGGCAATCAGCCCCAGCATTTT. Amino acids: CASSMEGGNQPQHF.

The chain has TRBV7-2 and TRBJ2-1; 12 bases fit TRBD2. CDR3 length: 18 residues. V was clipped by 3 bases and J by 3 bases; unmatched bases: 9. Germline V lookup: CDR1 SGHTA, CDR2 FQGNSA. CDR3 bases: TGTGCCAGCAGCTTTCGGACTAGCGGGGCATCCTTCTACAATGAGCAGTTCTTC. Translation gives CASSFRTSGASFYNEQFF.

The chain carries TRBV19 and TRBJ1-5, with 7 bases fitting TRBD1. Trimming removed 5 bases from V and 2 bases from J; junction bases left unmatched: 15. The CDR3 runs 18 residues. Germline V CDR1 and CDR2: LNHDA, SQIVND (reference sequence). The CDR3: CASSPFLDNRGGNQPQHF. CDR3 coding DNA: TGTGCCAGTAGTCCTTTCCTGGACAACAGGGGTGGCAATCAGCCCCAGCATTTT.

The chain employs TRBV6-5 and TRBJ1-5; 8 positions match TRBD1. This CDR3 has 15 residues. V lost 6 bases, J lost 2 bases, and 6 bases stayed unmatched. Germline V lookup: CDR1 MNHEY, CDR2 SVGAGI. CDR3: CASSRDRGGNQPQHF. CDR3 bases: TGTGCCAGCAGCCGCGACAGGGGTGGCAATCAGCCCCAGCATTTT.